This section outlines one T cell receptor beta chain sequence together with its context. The clone's antigen remains unknown. No qualities accompany the bases; no much larger clone lies one base away. The sample's treatment or condition, from its label and the paper: in vitro stimulation with specific CMV peptide epitopes to enrich CMV-specific T cells. This entry comes from a study of T cell repertoires in cytomegalovirus infection (dated by TCRdb to the late 2010s). For the study in its entirety: Recently identified HLA-C-restricted CMV epitopes, whose presentation resists viral immunomodulation, were targeted by peptide stimulations together with well-studied HLA-B-restricted epitopes. Because public TCR beta signatures pointed to carriage of CMV infection together with the matching HLA type, the HLA type of each donor mattered for the analysis. General conclusions and limits of the study: The ex vivo response was dominated by HLA-C-restricted CMV-specific TCR beta clonotypes, which also provided the single most frequent clonotype in two of eight donors. In both this cohort and an independent roughly 350-donor cohort, the cumulative frequency of public TCR beta family members distinguished carriers of CMV infection plus the relevant HLA type.

For this chain, trimming is 0 bases at the V end and 4 bases at the J end, and the number of junction bases without a gene match is 3. The CDR3 runs 16 residues from the cysteine to the phenylalanine. Only the CDR3 DNA stays, 48 bases, in frame from base 1. The germline V gene supplies CDR1 ENHRY and CDR2 SYGVKD. Sequencing relied on an Illumina HiSeq 1500. TCRdb redid the processing of the public reads, applying fastp at Q25 and MiXCR, and retained in-frame beta chains. Rows merge per CDR3 protein into single entries with the most common DNA and genes. The table for this sample lists about 920,000 distinct CDR3 sequences; around 32% of them were counted only once. The ten largest account for roughly 13% of the sample.

This specimen consisted of cultured CD8+ T cells from PBMCs, obtained from culture after CMV antigen stimulation. Here the chain combines TRBV10-3 and TRBJ2-2; 9 junctional bases match TRBD1. The clonotype comes from a human donor in good health (CMV status not recorded). Some clones in this sample may be carry-over from other donors' samples. The nucleotide sequence is given as TGTGCCATCAGTGAGTCGGGACAGGGCGGCACCGGGGAGCTGTTTTTT. This codes for CAISESGQGGTGELFF.